The present T cell receptor (beta chain) was sequenced within a study of neurological immune-mediated disorders. TCRdb passed the 5' RACE reads through MiXCR, listing each CDR3 protein once. Among about 55,000 distinct CDR3 sequences listed, roughly 4.3% were seen once. Trimming took off 10 bases at V and 4 bases at J, with 18 bases between the two ends. This CDR3 region has 13 residues. The V gene's germline CDR1 is SGDLS and CDR2 YYNGEE. The sequenced material came from PBMCs. The chain joins TRBV9 to TRBJ2-7; D is possibly TRBD1 or TRBD2 (6 bases each). This clonotype originated in a man in his forties or fifties with multiple sclerosis. The CDR3 is CASGTGQQYEQYF. The CDR3 DNA sequence: TGTGCCTCGGGGACTGGACAGCAATACGAGCAGTACTTC.